Sequencing of this T cell receptor beta chain was carried out in a study of radiotherapy plus CTLA-4 blockade in lung cancer. The overall study: Disease control reached about 28%, with objective responses in under 20%. Study-level points and caveats: Expansion in blood of tumor-derived TCR clones was seen after radiotherapy plus ipilimumab.

Those with chemo-refractory metastatic non-small-cell lung cancer were treated with focal radiation combined with CTLA-4 blockade using ipilimumab. About this clone itself: Its antigen is still unknown.

Assay used: immunoSEQ multiplex PCR; TCRdb lists only in-frame clones, some missing. Of more than 40,000 clones listed, roughly 90% are singletons. V shed 0 bases, J shed 5 bases, and the junction held 6 bases outside the gene matches. The germline V gene has CDR1 SGDLS and CDR2 YYNGEE. This CDR3 contains 16 residues. The source is a human donor with non-small cell lung cancer whose response to radiotherapy plus ipilimumab could not be evaluated. This specimen was peripheral blood, taken from a patient treated with radiotherapy plus ipilimumab. The chain carries TRBV9 and TRBJ2-7; 12 bases agree with TRBD2. DNA of the CDR3: TGTGCCAGCAGCGTAGAGGCTAGCGGGAGGGGCAACGAGCAGTACTTC. Translated, it gives CASSVEASGRGNEQYF.